This T cell receptor beta chain was documented in a study of T cell responses to AZD1222 COVID-19 vaccine (dated by TCRdb to the early 2020s). About the full investigation: AZD1222 recipients given second doses at about 4 weeks or at about 12 weeks were pooled, since spike-specific TCR depth and breadth were not found to differ between the two schedules. TCR sequencing was performed for fewer than 250 trial participants, of whom about 200 were given two doses of AZD1222 and approximately 25 were given two doses of MenACWY control vaccine. Enrollment into the trials was organized by age into subgroups of 18-55, 56-69 and 70-plus years, and those subgroups contained roughly 140, 27 and 60 TCR-sequenced participants, respectively.

The sample's time point label, decoded: baseline before first vaccination. Samples from vaccinated people were obtained from the UK trials COV001 and COV002, which included a single-blind randomized controlled phase 2/3 trial of AZD1222 (ChAdOx1 nCoV-19) in healthy adults. For TCRbeta chain sequencing, PBMC samples were collected from trial participants at day 0 and at day 28 after the second dose. Taken from cysteine to phenylalanine, the CDR3 has 15 residues. This entry keeps only the CDR3 DNA: 45 bases, framed from base 1. V lost 3 bases and J lost 3 bases; the stretch between them is 12 bases long. The germline V gene (reference sequence) yields LNHDA for CDR1 and SQIVND for CDR2. Of note for this clone: The antigen it recognizes is unknown. Per-base qualities were not stored, and no clone one base away is much larger.

Study-wide findings and limitations: After two AZD1222 doses, spike-specific TCR breadth and depth were significantly higher than at day 0 and than in MenACWY recipients. Conclusions about previously exposed vaccinees were limited because only a handful of AZD1222 recipients were SARS-CoV-2 seropositive at baseline. In the small 56-69-year group, the increase in depth fell short of significance, most likely because of low power. CD4 TCRs associated with the vaccine covered the entire spike protein, and the dominant responses were in regions 160-218 and 743-854. Because no day 14 peak-response samples were available, the repertoires could be characterized only after the peak T cell response. Epitopes outside the regions mutated in the B.1.351 and B.1.1.7 variants were reportedly recognized by nearly half of the unique spike-specific TCRs. Participants were mostly white British and included more females than males, and it was suggested by the authors that clonal diversity may have been underestimated.

The CDR3 regions of human TCRbeta chains were subjected to immunosequencing. On the authors' methods: Repertoire TCRs were matched against a reference library of SARS-CoV-2-specific TCRs generated with the MIRA antigen-specificity platform. Breadth was defined as the fraction of unique TCRs that were SARS-CoV-2-associated, and depth was defined as the fraction of total T cells that were SARS-CoV-2-associated. Using the MIRA data, each spike-specific TCR was assigned both to the spike region to which the TCR was reactive and to a CD4 or CD8 class. Log10-transformed breadth and depth values were compared by one-way ANOVA with Sidak's multiple comparisons tests. This immuneACCESS table, as held by TCRdb, lists in-frame sequences with V and J called but not all clones. Of the missing ones, under half trace to an unresolved V gene in checked studies; the others have no known cause. V and J calls and clone size come straight from that table; D and trimming were deduced from the DNA. Here the sample has under 150,000 clones; about 91% occur a single time. Approximately 3% of the sample belongs to the ten largest clones.

The chain uses TRBV19 and TRBJ1-5, with the D segment identity uncertain. This sequence was found in an adult in good health. The sequenced sample was peripheral blood, obtained on day 0 of AZD1222 vaccination. CDR3 loop: CASSIYRHPNQPQHF. The DNA reads TGTGCCAGTAGTATTTACCGCCATCCCAATCAGCCCCAGCATTTT. The full variable domain, completed from the reference TRBV19 and TRBJ1-5 proteins outside the CDR3, reads DGGITQSPKYLFRKEGQNVTLSCEQNLNHDAMYWYRQDPGQGLRLIYYSQIVNDFQKGDIAEGYSVSREKKESFPLTVTSAQKNPTAFYLCASSIYRHPNQPQHFGDGTRLSIL.